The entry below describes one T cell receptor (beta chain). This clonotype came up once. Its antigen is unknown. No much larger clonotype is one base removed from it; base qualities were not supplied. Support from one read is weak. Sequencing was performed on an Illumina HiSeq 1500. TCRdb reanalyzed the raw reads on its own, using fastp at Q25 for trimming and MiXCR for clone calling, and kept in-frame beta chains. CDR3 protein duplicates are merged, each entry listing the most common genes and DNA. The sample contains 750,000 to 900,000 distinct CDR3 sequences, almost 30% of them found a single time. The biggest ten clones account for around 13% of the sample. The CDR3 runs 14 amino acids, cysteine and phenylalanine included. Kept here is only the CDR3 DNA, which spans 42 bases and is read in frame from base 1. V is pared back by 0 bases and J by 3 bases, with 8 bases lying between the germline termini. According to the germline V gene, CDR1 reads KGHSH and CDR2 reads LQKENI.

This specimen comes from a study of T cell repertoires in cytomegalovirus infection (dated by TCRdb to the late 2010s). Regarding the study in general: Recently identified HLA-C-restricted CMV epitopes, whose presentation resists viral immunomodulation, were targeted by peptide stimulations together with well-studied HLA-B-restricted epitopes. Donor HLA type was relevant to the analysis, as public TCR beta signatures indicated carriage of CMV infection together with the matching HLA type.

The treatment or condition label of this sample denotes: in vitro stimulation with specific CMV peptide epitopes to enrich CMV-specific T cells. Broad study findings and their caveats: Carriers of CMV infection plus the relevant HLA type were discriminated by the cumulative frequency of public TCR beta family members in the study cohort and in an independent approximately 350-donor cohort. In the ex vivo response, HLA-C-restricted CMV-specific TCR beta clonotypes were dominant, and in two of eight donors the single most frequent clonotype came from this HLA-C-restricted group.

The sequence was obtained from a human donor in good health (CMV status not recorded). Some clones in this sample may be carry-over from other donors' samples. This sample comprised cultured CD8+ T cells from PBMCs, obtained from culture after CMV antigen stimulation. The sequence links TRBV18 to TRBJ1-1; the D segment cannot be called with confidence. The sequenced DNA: TGTGCCAGCTCACCACCGACGGACTACACTGAAGCTTTCTTT. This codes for CASSPPTDYTEAFF.